The 24 T cell receptor beta chains below were found in one sample sequenced in a study of blood T cell repertoires in COVID-19. Repertoires were generated with immunoSEQ multiplex PCR, while TCRdb's copy carries only in-frame clones and drops some. This table holds approximately 470,000 clones, around 87% found once. Specimen: PBMCs or T cells enriched from blood (not recorded which). These receptors were collected from a woman aged 18-29 years who had recovered from COVID-19.

This clone appeared once. The chain links TRBV7-9 to TRBJ1-2; D ambiguous. V dropped 3 bases and J dropped 2 bases, with 13 bases sitting between them. The CDR3 runs 15 residues. The germline CDR1 and CDR2 sequences are SEHNR and FQNEAQ (reference sequence). Written as DNA, the CDR3 is TGTGCCAGCAGCTTCATGGGGAGTAAAAACTATGGCTACACCTTC. Translating gives CASSFMGSKNYGYTF. Filled out from reference TRBV7-9 and TRBJ1-2, the complete variable domain reads DTGVSQNPRHKITKRGQNVTFRCDPISEHNRLYWYRQTLGQGPEFLTYFQNEAQLEKSRLLSDRFSAERPKGSFSTLEIQRTEQGDSAMYLCASSFMGSKNYGYTFGSGTRLTVV.

The chain employs TRBV29-1 and TRBJ2-2; possibly TRBD2 for D (7 bases). V shed 7 bases and J shed 3 bases, with 18 bases lying between them. Germline V gene data show CDR1 as SQVTM and CDR2 as ANQGSEA. The CDR3 spans 15 residues. CDR3 residues: CSARLGGLDTGELFF. CDR3 bases: TGCAGCGCTCGGTTGGGGGGGCTGGACACCGGGGAGCTGTTTTTT.

V is TRBV10-3 and J is TRBJ1-2; 7 bases line up with TRBD1. J was trimmed by 7 bases and V by 2 bases; bases with no gene match: 4. CDR3 length equals 13 residues. CDR1 and CDR2 (germline): ENHRY, SYGVKD. CDR3: CAISEGRGVGYTF. CDR3 nucleotides: TGTGCCATCAGTGAGGGCAGGGGGGTTGGCTACACCTTC.

The CDR3 region is CASSRGPARIVEKLFF. Written as DNA, the CDR3 is TGTGCCAGCAGTCGCGGGCCCGCCCGGATCGTTGAAAAACTGTTTTTT. The V and J genes are TRBV28 and TRBJ1-4; D gene ambiguous. CDR1 and CDR2 from the germline V gene are MDHEN and SYDVKM. This CDR3 comprises 16 residues. Trimming cost V 5 bases and J 7 bases, with 20 bases left between them.

V and J are TRBV12-3 or TRBV12-4 and TRBJ1-1; TRBD1 agrees at 7 bases. CDR3 length equals 11 residues. The J segment lost 8 bases and the V segment lost 7 bases, leaving 4 bases of the junction unmatched. The CDR3 DNA reads TGTGCCAGCACCAGGGGGTCCGAAGCTTTCTTT. The encoded protein is CASTRGSEAFF.

The J gene is TRBJ2-7, the V gene TRBV12-3 or TRBV12-4; D is ambiguous. V lost 3 bases, J lost 4 bases, and 7 bases lay in between. The CDR3 is 12 residues long. The CDR3 DNA sequence: TGTGCCAGCAGTTTTGCGAGATACGAGCAGTACTTC. It is translated as CASSFARYEQYF.

V usage is TRBV30 and J usage is TRBJ2-7, with D possibly matching TRBD2 (6 bases). Germline assignment: CDR1 GTSNPN and CDR2 SVGIG (reference sequence). Trimming shortened V by 3 bases and J by 4 bases, and 22 bases separated the two germline ends. The CDR3 contains 16 residues. CDR3 in amino acids: CAWRAKLGTGTYEQYF. CDR3 nucleotides: TGTGCCTGGAGAGCAAAATTAGGGACTGGGACTTACGAGCAGTACTTC.

The table lists this clone with a count of one. V gene TRBV4-2 combines with J gene TRBJ1-2; D gene uncertain. Germline V lookup: CDR1 LGHNA, CDR2 YNFKEQ. The CDR3 sequence is 15 residues long. V lost 0 bases and J lost 8, with 16 bases in between. CDR3 sequence (DNA): TGTGCCAGCAGCCAAGAGTCGGTGAGGTTCAGCGGCTACACCTTC. This gives the protein CASSQESVRFSGYTF.

This clone was found a few times. The chain joins TRBV6-5 to TRBJ1-2; D unclear. In germline, CDR1 is MNHEY, CDR2 SVGAGI. Trimming removed 8 bases from V and 5 bases from J, with 15 bases in between. CDR3 size: 13 residues. CDR3 DNA: TGTGCCAGCGGGAGGAACAGCCAGTATGGCTACACCTTC. It translates to CASGRNSQYGYTF.

The chain has TRBV5-4 and TRBJ1-2, with unresolved D. Trimming left V 0 bases short and J 4 bases short, with 10 bases between. The CDR3 runs to 14 residues. Germline lookup yields CDR1 SGHNT and CDR2 YYREEE (reference sequence). The CDR3 region is CASSLVALPYGYTF. CDR3 nucleotides: TGTGCCAGCAGCTTGGTTGCACTCCCCTATGGCTACACCTTC.

The chain has TRBV5-1 and TRBJ1-1, with TRBD1 as a possible D gene (6 bases). There are 15 residues in the CDR3. The V end was cut by 4 bases, the J end by 0 bases, with 13 bases between. Germline-derived CDR1 and CDR2 are SGHRS and YFSETQ. CDR3: CASSRTGPMNTEAFF. The CDR3 DNA is TGCGCCAGCAGCCGTACAGGGCCTATGAACACTGAAGCTTTCTTT.

The chain employs TRBV27 and TRBJ1-2, with 9 nucleotides matching TRBD1. Germline V gene lookup returns CDR1 MNHEY and CDR2 SMNVEV (reference sequence). J lost 5 bases, V lost 3 bases, and 7 bases had no gene match. CDR3 size: 15 residues. The CDR3 region has the DNA TGTGCCAGCAGTTTTTCCGGGACAGGGAGATATGGCTACACCTTC. Encoded protein: CASSFSGTGRYGYTF.

In DNA, the CDR3 is TGCAGCGCACCGACAGTCTATGGCTACACCTTC. The encoded protein is CSAPTVYGYTF. The chain joins TRBV29-1 to TRBJ1-2; possibly TRBD1 for D (5 bases). Between the trimmed V and J ends, which lost 7 bases and 4 bases, there was a span of 10 bases. The CDR3 has 11 amino acids. Germline-derived CDR1 and CDR2 are SQVTM and ANQGSEA.

This rearrangement joins TRBV6-2 or TRBV6-3 to TRBJ1-2; 10 bases map to TRBD1. Trimming cost V 6 bases and J 6 bases; bases outside gene matches: 7. The germline V gene has CDR1 MNHEY and CDR2 SVGEGT. The CDR3 is 14 residues long. CDR3 nucleotide sequence: TGTGCCAGCAGCGACAGGGGGCGAGAGGATGGCTACACCTTC. Amino acid sequence: CASSDRGREDGYTF.

The chain has TRBV7-3 and TRBJ1-2, with D perhaps matching TRBD1 (5 bases). CDR3 length: 13 residues. CDR1 is SGHTA and CDR2 is FQGTGA in the germline V gene. Trimming pared 5 bases from V and 2 bases from J, leaving 9 bases between. CDR3 DNA sequence: TGTGCCAGCAGCCCCAGACAGAACTATGGCTACACCTTC. This codes for CASSPRQNYGYTF. The whole variable domain, filled in from reference TRBV7-3 and TRBJ1-2, reads GAGVSQTPSNKVTEKGKYVELRCDPISGHTALYWYRQSLGQGPEFLIYFQGTGAADDSGLPNDRFFAVRPEGSVSTLKIQRTERGDSAVYLCASSPRQNYGYTFGSGTRLTVV.

V gene TRBV7-9 combines with J gene TRBJ2-5, with 9 bases matching TRBD1. Germline CDR1 SEHNR, CDR2 FQNEAQ (reference sequence). CDR3 length equals 15 residues. J lost 2 bases, V lost 5 bases, and 6 bases had no gene match. CDR3 nucleotide sequence: TGTGCCAGCAGCCCCCGGACAGGGGAGCAAGAGACCCAGTACTTC. Translation: CASSPRTGEQETQYF.

The chain couples TRBV5-1 to TRBJ1-1, with 11 bases matching TRBD1. J lost 4 bases, V lost 0 bases, and 8 bases had no gene match. The CDR3 is made up of 17 amino acids. Germline CDR1 reads SGHRS; CDR2 reads YFSETQ. The CDR3 loop reads CASSLVGTGGLGTEAFF. The CDR3, as DNA: TGCGCCAGCAGCTTGGTGGGGACAGGGGGTTTGGGCACTGAAGCTTTCTTT. Full variable domain (outside the CDR3, taken from reference TRBV5-1 and TRBJ1-1): KAGVTQTPRYLIKTRGQQVTLSCSPISGHRSVSWYQQTPGQGLQFLFEYFSETQRNKGNFPGRFSGRQFSNSRSEMNVSTLELGDSALYLCASSLVGTGGLGTEAFFGQGTRLTVV.

This sequence joins TRBV2 and TRBJ2-7; perhaps TRBD1 as D (6 bases). Germline loops: CDR1 SNHLY, CDR2 FYNNEI. This CDR3 region has 15 residues. The V end lost 5 bases, the J end lost 3 bases, and 17 bases lay between the germline ends. Here the CDR3 DNA reads TGTGCCAGCAGTCCCGGACAGAGGACCGACTACGAGCAGTACTTC. Encoded protein: CASSPGQRTDYEQYF.

The rearrangement uses TRBV4-1 and TRBJ2-5, with D possibly matching TRBD1 (5 bases). Germline CDR1 is MGHRA and CDR2 is YSYEKL. This CDR3 has 14 amino acids. The V end was cut by 4 bases, the J end by 3 bases, with 12 bases between. As DNA, the CDR3 is TGCGCCAGCAGCCTAAGGGGTCGGGAAGAGACCCAGTACTTC. It is translated as CASSLRGREETQYF.

This clone occurred a few times. This sequence joins TRBV28 and TRBJ1-6, with TRBD1 as a possible D gene (5 bases). Germline assignment: CDR1 MDHEN and CDR2 SYDVKM. Trimming removed 2 bases at V and 11 bases at J, with 13 bases between. This CDR3 region has 14 residues. In DNA, the CDR3 is TGTGCCAGCAGTTTAGGGCAGCCAGGGCCACCCCTCCACTTT. Residues: CASSLGQPGPPLHF. The variable domain in full, completed from reference TRBV28 and TRBJ1-6, reads DVKVTQSSRYLVKRTGEKVFLECVQDMDHENMFWYRQDPGLGLRLIYFSYDVKMKEKGDIPEGYSVSREKKERFSLILESASTNQTSMYLCASSLGQPGPPLHFGNGTRLTVT.

The genes are TRBV6-5 and TRBJ1-6, with 7 bases lining up with TRBD1. CDR3 length equals 14 residues. V lost 5 bases and J lost 7; bases outside the gene matches: 5. The V gene's germline CDR1 is MNHEY and CDR2 SVGAGI. Written as DNA, the CDR3 is TGTGCCAGCAGTACCGACAGGGACAATTCACCCCTCCACTTT. This sequence encodes CASSTDRDNSPLHF.

This chain links TRBV6-5 with TRBJ1-1; D gene unclear. There are 13 residues in the CDR3. Germline lookup yields CDR1 MNHEY and CDR2 SVGAGI. V was clipped by 6 bases and J by 0 bases, with 8 bases between them. The CDR3 DNA follows: TGTGCCAGCAGGAAAGAGTTGAACACTGAAGCTTTCTTT. The encoded protein is CASRKELNTEAFF.

The rearrangement links TRBV18 to TRBJ1-1, with TRBD1 as a possible D gene (5 bases). Trimming left V 0 bases short and J 5 bases short, with 13 bases between. In germline, CDR1 is KGHSH, CDR2 LQKENI. This CDR3 comprises 15 residues. The CDR3 protein is CASSPPGEVGTEAFF. The DNA for the CDR3 is TGTGCCAGCTCACCACCGGGGGAGGTAGGAACTGAAGCTTTCTTT.

The V call is TRBV4-1, the J call TRBJ1-2; D might be TRBD1 (5 bases). Trimming pared 0 bases from V and 9 bases from J, leaving 8 bases between. This CDR3 is built from 12 residues. Germline CDR1 is MGHRA and CDR2 is YSYEKL. The CDR3, as DNA: TGCGCCAGCAGCCAAGAGTCAGGGCGCTACACCTTC. It codes for CASSQESGRYTF.